This T cell receptor beta chain was recorded in a study of OX40 agonist ivuxolimab in advanced cancers. Samples of blood were obtained at baseline, on cycle 4 day 1, and on cycle 7 day 1. Findings of the study overall: Part of the nonresponder group also had normalized T-cell clonal expansion that was low. Clones of CD4+ and CD8+ blood T cells grew by week 6 at doses of 0.1 to 3.0 mg/kg. Relative to CD4+, CD8+ T cells held more expanded clones on average.

In the case of this clone: Its antigen is undetermined.

CDR1 is ENHRY, CDR2 SYGVKD, per germline. V was pared by 10 bases and J by 2 bases, with 15 bases between. CDR3 length: 13 amino acids. Clones were read by immunoSEQ multiplex PCR, and TCRdb kept only the in-frame ones, dropping some. The data show over 150,000 clones, 94% seen once. The chain uses TRBV10-3 and TRBJ2-7; D is uncertain. The clonotype comes from an adult with an advanced solid tumor such as melanoma, head and neck, liver or kidney cancer. The sequencing used CD4+ or CD8+ T cells sorted from blood, collected in a trial of the OX40 agonist ivuxolimab. CDR3 nucleotide sequence: TGTGCCACCTACGGCGGCAGAACCTACGAGCAGTACTTC. It specifies CATYGGRTYEQYF.